This T cell receptor beta chain was identified in a study of T-cell reconstitution after alpha-beta-depleted transplantation in children. Unique molecular identifiers were used to barcode this TCRbeta library. TCRdb analysed the PCR reads with MiXCR anew, one entry per CDR3 protein. Among some 250,000 distinct CDR3 sequences, more than 10% were seen once, and the ten largest hold roughly 2.6%. V lost 6 bases and J 10 bases, leaving 10 bases between the germline ends. The CDR3 contains 12 residues. Germline V gives CDR1 ENHRY, CDR2 SYGVKD. The rearrangement joins TRBV10-3 to TRBJ1-6, with a possible D match to TRBD1 (5 bases). The sequence came from a human donor who donated a stem cell graft to a child with acute lymphoblastic leukemia. The material was PBMCs from the stem cell graft donor, obtained from the stem cell graft. The CDR3 DNA reads as TGTGCCATCAGGGACATGGAATCACCCCTCCACTTT. Its protein product is CAIRDMESPLHF.